These T cell receptor beta chains were read from a single sample in a study of control samples from healthy donors and cancer patients. Data came from immunoSEQ multiplex PCR; TCRdb stores just in-frame clones and leaves some out. In the table there are over 55,000 clones, approximately 90% of which are singletons. Material for sequencing was PBMCs. The receptor set was obtained from a man under 40 with colorectal cancer. Each CDR3 is given with its conserved first and last residue. A D gene is named only where the DNA matches it firmly. Clone size appears in some rows only: once, few, many, or a class for an expanded clone.

abundance: medium-sized; d_gene: TRBD2; v_gene: TRBV4-2; j_gene: TRBJ2-7; CDR3nt: TGTGCCAGCAGCCACGTTAATAGCGGGGAGCCATACGAGCAGTACTTC; CDR3aa: CASSHVNSGEPYEQYF
abundance: -; d_gene: -; v_gene: TRBV4-1; j_gene: TRBJ1-5; CDR3nt: TGCGCCAGCAGCCGGGATAGCAATCAGCCCCAGCATTTT; CDR3aa: CASSRDSNQPQHF
abundance: once; d_gene: -; v_gene: TRBV11-2; j_gene: TRBJ2-3; CDR3nt: TGTGCCAGCAGCTTAGGGTCAGGGAACACAGATACGCAGTATTTT; CDR3aa: CASSLGSGNTDTQYF
abundance: -; d_gene: -; v_gene: TRBV2; j_gene: TRBJ2-3; CDR3nt: TGTGCCAGTAAGGAGGAAAGCACAGATACGCAGTATTTT; CDR3aa: CASKEESTDTQYF
abundance: -; d_gene: TRBD2; v_gene: TRBV10-2; j_gene: TRBJ2-7; CDR3nt: TGCGCCAGCTGCCTAGCGGGGCTCTCCTACGAGCAGTACTTC; CDR3aa: CASCLAGLSYEQYF
abundance: -; d_gene: TRBD1; v_gene: TRBV11-2; j_gene: TRBJ2-7; CDR3nt: TGTGCCAGCAGCAACGGGACAGGACCCTACGAGCAGTACTTC; CDR3aa: CASSNGTGPYEQYF
abundance: -; d_gene: -; v_gene: TRBV6-5; j_gene: TRBJ2-3; CDR3nt: TGTGCCAGCAGTATTACCAACAGGGCAGATACGCAGTATTTT; CDR3aa: CASSITNRADTQYF
abundance: -; d_gene: -; v_gene: TRBV4-3; j_gene: TRBJ2-3; CDR3nt: TGCGCCAGCAGCCAAGTCCGGGACACAGATACGCAGTATTTT; CDR3aa: CASSQVRDTDTQYF
abundance: once; d_gene: -; v_gene: TRBV6-2/TRBV6-3; j_gene: TRBJ2-1; CDR3nt: TGTGCCAGCAGTCTACGGGACGCCCTATACAATGAGCAGTTCTTC; CDR3aa: CASSLRDALYNEQFF
abundance: once; d_gene: -; v_gene: TRBV7-2; j_gene: TRBJ1-1; CDR3nt: TGTGCCAGCAGCCCCTGGGCGGGAATGAACACTGAAGCTTTCTTT; CDR3aa: CASSPWAGMNTEAFF
abundance: -; d_gene: -; v_gene: TRBV19; j_gene: TRBJ2-5; CDR3nt: TGTGCCAGTAGTCCTCCGGCCAGGAGTGGGATTTGGACCCAGTACTTC; CDR3aa: CASSPPARSGIWTQYF
abundance: -; d_gene: TRBD1; v_gene: TRBV6-5; j_gene: TRBJ1-1; CDR3nt: TGTGCCAGCAGACTGGGACAGCAGAACACTGAAGCTTTCTTT; CDR3aa: CASRLGQQNTEAFF
abundance: -; d_gene: -; v_gene: TRBV6-5; j_gene: TRBJ1-1; CDR3nt: TGTGCCAGCAGTACTGGGGGGGGCGGAGGAACTGAAGCTTTCTTT; CDR3aa: CASSTGGGGGTEAFF
abundance: once; d_gene: TRBD1; v_gene: TRBV5-6; j_gene: TRBJ2-5; CDR3nt: TGTGCCAGCAGCTTCTGGGACAGGATGCGAGAGACCCAGTACTTC; CDR3aa: CASSFWDRMRETQYF
abundance: few; d_gene: -; v_gene: TRBV6-5; j_gene: TRBJ2-2; CDR3nt: TGTGCCAGCAGTTACTCGTACTTACGGGGCACCGGGGAGCTGTTTTTT; CDR3aa: CASSYSYLRGTGELFF
abundance: -; d_gene: -; v_gene: TRBV7-2; j_gene: TRBJ2-2; CDR3nt: TGTGCCAGCAGCTGGGGCGGCGAGACCGGGGAGCTGTTTTTT; CDR3aa: CASSWGGETGELFF
abundance: -; d_gene: -; v_gene: TRBV18; j_gene: TRBJ2-1; CDR3nt: TGTGCCAGCTCAGGTATTCATACAGCACCCTACAATGAGCAGTTCTTC; CDR3aa: CASSGIHTAPYNEQFF
abundance: -; d_gene: TRBD2; v_gene: TRBV11-2; j_gene: TRBJ2-5; CDR3nt: TGTGCCAGCAGCTTAGGAACTAGCGGGCTACAAGAGACCCAGTACTTC; CDR3aa: CASSLGTSGLQETQYF
abundance: -; d_gene: -; v_gene: TRBV6-1; j_gene: TRBJ1-2; CDR3nt: TGTGCCAGCAGTGAAAGACTCGGGGAGAGATGGTACACCTTC; CDR3aa: CASSERLGERWYTF
abundance: -; d_gene: -; v_gene: TRBV4-3; j_gene: TRBJ2-6; CDR3nt: TGCGCCAGCAGCCCCTATCCGTCGGGCTCTGGGGCCAACGTCCTGACTTTC; CDR3aa: CASSPYPSGSGANVLTF
abundance: -; d_gene: TRBD1; v_gene: TRBV11-2; j_gene: TRBJ2-7; CDR3nt: TGTGCCAGCAGGGGAGGGACAGGGCGCTCCTACGAGCAGTACTTC; CDR3aa: CASRGGTGRSYEQYF
abundance: -; d_gene: -; v_gene: TRBV3-1/TRBV3-2; j_gene: TRBJ2-3; CDR3nt: TGTGCCAGCAGCCTACGGACCCCTGCTAGCACAGATACGCAGTATTTT; CDR3aa: CASSLRTPASTDTQYF
abundance: -; d_gene: -; v_gene: TRBV15; j_gene: TRBJ1-6; CDR3nt: TGTGCCACCGGTCGACAGACCTATAATTCACCCCTCCACTTT; CDR3aa: CATGRQTYNSPLHF
abundance: -; d_gene: -; v_gene: TRBV5-4; j_gene: TRBJ2-3; CDR3nt: TGTGCCAGCAGCTTGGCCGCCGGGTACACAGATACGCAGTATTTT; CDR3aa: CASSLAAGYTDTQYF
abundance: -; d_gene: -; v_gene: TRBV5-4; j_gene: TRBJ2-3; CDR3nt: TGTGCCAGCAGCCCGGGCGGTTCGGGCAGGGGCACAGATACGCAGTATTTT; CDR3aa: CASSPGGSGRGTDTQYF
abundance: -; d_gene: -; v_gene: TRBV19; j_gene: TRBJ1-1; CDR3nt: TGTGCCAGTACCCTGCGAGCCAAGAACACTGAAGCTTTCTTT; CDR3aa: CASTLRAKNTEAFF
abundance: -; d_gene: -; v_gene: TRBV24-1; j_gene: TRBJ2-1; CDR3nt: TGTGCCACCAGTGATCACAGACAGGCCTTGACCCACAATGAGCAGTTCTTC; CDR3aa: CATSDHRQALTHNEQFF
abundance: -; d_gene: -; v_gene: TRBV6-1; j_gene: TRBJ2-6; CDR3nt: TGTGCCAGCAGTGAAACACGGGCAACTGGGGCCAACGTCCTGACTTTC; CDR3aa: CASSETRATGANVLTF
abundance: -; d_gene: TRBD2; v_gene: TRBV27; j_gene: TRBJ2-1; CDR3nt: TGTGCCAGCAGTTTATTTATCGGGGGGGCGAACAATGAGCAGTTCTTC; CDR3aa: CASSLFIGGANNEQFF
abundance: -; d_gene: TRBD1; v_gene: TRBV6-6; j_gene: TRBJ1-6; CDR3nt: TGTGCCAGCAGTTACGGCTTGACAGGGGATAATTCACCCCTCCACTTT; CDR3aa: CASSYGLTGDNSPLHF
abundance: -; d_gene: -; v_gene: TRBV6-5; j_gene: TRBJ2-3; CDR3nt: TGTGCCAGCAGTTATTCTCTGAGAGATACGCAGTATTTT; CDR3aa: CASSYSLRDTQYF
abundance: -; d_gene: TRBD2; v_gene: TRBV5-6; j_gene: TRBJ2-1; CDR3nt: TGTGCCAGCAGCTACCATACTCTAGCGGGGGGGCCGAGAGGGGAGCAGTTCTTC; CDR3aa: CASSYHTLAGGPRGEQFF
abundance: -; d_gene: -; v_gene: TRBV5-1; j_gene: TRBJ2-3; CDR3nt: TGCGCCAGCACCCCCTTAGAGAGCACAGATACGCAGTATTTT; CDR3aa: CASTPLESTDTQYF
abundance: -; d_gene: TRBD1; v_gene: TRBV2; j_gene: TRBJ1-1; CDR3nt: TGTGCCAGCAAAGGACAGGCAAACACTGAAGCTTTCTTT; CDR3aa: CASKGQANTEAFF
abundance: -; d_gene: TRBD2; v_gene: TRBV6-2/TRBV6-3; j_gene: TRBJ2-1; CDR3nt: TGTGCCAGCAGTGAGGCGGGGGGTTACAATGAGCAGTTCTTC; CDR3aa: CASSEAGGYNEQFF
abundance: -; d_gene: TRBD1; v_gene: TRBV3-1/TRBV3-2; j_gene: TRBJ1-2; CDR3nt: TGTGCCAGCAGCACCCAGGACAGGGGGCAGATCTATGGCTACACCTTC; CDR3aa: CASSTQDRGQIYGYTF
abundance: -; d_gene: TRBD2; v_gene: TRBV4-1; j_gene: TRBJ2-5; CDR3nt: TGCGCCAGCAGCCAAGAGGTAGGGCTAGCGGGGGAAGAGACCCAGTACTTC; CDR3aa: CASSQEVGLAGEETQYF
abundance: -; d_gene: -; v_gene: TRBV29-1; j_gene: TRBJ1-2; CDR3nt: TGCAGCGTTGAAGACCAGCATAGGGAGGGAGGGAACTATGGCTACACCTTC; CDR3aa: CSVEDQHREGGNYGYTF
abundance: -; d_gene: -; v_gene: TRBV3-1/TRBV3-2; j_gene: TRBJ2-7; CDR3nt: TGTGCCAGCTCGGTGGCCTTCCACTACGAGCAGTACTTC; CDR3aa: CASSVAFHYEQYF
abundance: -; d_gene: TRBD2; v_gene: TRBV10-1; j_gene: TRBJ2-3; CDR3nt: TGCGCCAGCAGTGAGACGCGGGGGGCCGAAGATACGCAGTATTTT; CDR3aa: CASSETRGAEDTQYF
abundance: -; d_gene: -; v_gene: TRBV2; j_gene: TRBJ2-3; CDR3nt: TGTGCCAGCAGTCTTAGATCTAGCACAGATACGCAGTATTTT; CDR3aa: CASSLRSSTDTQYF
abundance: -; d_gene: -; v_gene: TRBV7-8; j_gene: TRBJ2-1; CDR3nt: TGTGCCAGCAGCCGGGTTCCGCGAACTTCCTCCTACAATGAGCAGTTCTTC; CDR3aa: CASSRVPRTSSYNEQFF
abundance: -; d_gene: -; v_gene: TRBV19; j_gene: TRBJ2-2; CDR3nt: TGTGCCAGTAGTATAGTCCCGTTCGGAACCGGGGAGCTGTTTTTT; CDR3aa: CASSIVPFGTGELFF
abundance: -; d_gene: TRBD1; v_gene: TRBV5-6; j_gene: TRBJ2-7; CDR3nt: TGTGCCAGCAGCTTGGGGACAGGGTCAAACGAGCAGTACTTC; CDR3aa: CASSLGTGSNEQYF
abundance: -; d_gene: -; v_gene: TRBV11-3; j_gene: TRBJ2-3; CDR3nt: TGTGCCAGCAGCACGTCAGATACGCAGTATTTT; CDR3aa: CASSTSDTQYF
abundance: -; d_gene: -; v_gene: TRBV7-2; j_gene: TRBJ1-2; CDR3nt: TGTGCCAGCAGCCCACCCGAATTAGGCTACACCTTC; CDR3aa: CASSPPELGYTF
abundance: -; d_gene: TRBD2; v_gene: TRBV6-6; j_gene: TRBJ2-3; CDR3nt: TGTGCCAGCAGTACTTCCCCGGGGGGGCCAATAGATACGCAGTATTTT; CDR3aa: CASSTSPGGPIDTQYF
abundance: -; d_gene: TRBD1; v_gene: TRBV6-5; j_gene: TRBJ1-2; CDR3nt: TGTGCCAGCAGGACCGGACAGGTCATCGACTATGGCTACACCTTC; CDR3aa: CASRTGQVIDYGYTF
abundance: -; d_gene: -; v_gene: TRBV2; j_gene: TRBJ1-2; CDR3nt: TGTGCCAGCAGTGGGGACGGAAACTATGGCTACACCTTC; CDR3aa: CASSGDGNYGYTF
abundance: -; d_gene: TRBD2; v_gene: TRBV9; j_gene: TRBJ2-3; CDR3nt: TGTGCCAGCAGCGTTAGCGGAGCGGGGGGCGGCACAGATACGCAGTATTTT; CDR3aa: CASSVSGAGGGTDTQYF
abundance: -; d_gene: -; v_gene: TRBV9; j_gene: TRBJ2-2; CDR3nt: TGTGCCAGCAGCGTAAGCGTAAAGGGCACCGGGGAGCTGTTTTTT; CDR3aa: CASSVSVKGTGELFF
abundance: -; d_gene: TRBD1; v_gene: TRBV19; j_gene: TRBJ1-6; CDR3nt: TGTGCCAGTAGTATGAGGGGGCGCAATTCACCCCTCCACTTT; CDR3aa: CASSMRGRNSPLHF
abundance: medium-sized; d_gene: TRBD1; v_gene: TRBV2; j_gene: TRBJ1-5; CDR3nt: TGTGCCAGCAGTGGACAGGGGGCTCGAAGCAATCAGCCCCAGCATTTT; CDR3aa: CASSGQGARSNQPQHF
abundance: once; d_gene: TRBD1; v_gene: TRBV19; j_gene: TRBJ1-4; CDR3nt: TGTGCCAGTAGTACGGGGGTGGGACAGTGGATTGCAACTAATGAAAAACTGTTTTTT; CDR3aa: CASSTGVGQWIATNEKLFF
abundance: -; d_gene: -; v_gene: TRBV28; j_gene: TRBJ2-3; CDR3nt: TGTGCCGCTAAGCCCGGGAGCCCAGATACGCAGTATTTT; CDR3aa: CAAKPGSPDTQYF
abundance: -; d_gene: -; v_gene: TRBV6-2/TRBV6-3; j_gene: TRBJ2-5; CDR3nt: TGTGCCAGCAGCTGGGGGGAGACCCAGTACTTC; CDR3aa: CASSWGETQYF
abundance: -; d_gene: TRBD2; v_gene: TRBV9; j_gene: TRBJ2-3; CDR3nt: TGTGCCAGCAGCCCAATCGGACTAGCGGGGTATAAAGATACGCAGTATTTT; CDR3aa: CASSPIGLAGYKDTQYF
abundance: -; d_gene: -; v_gene: TRBV5-6; j_gene: TRBJ1-4; CDR3nt: TGTGCCAGCAGCTTGCAGGGTTGGGAAAAACTGTTTTTT; CDR3aa: CASSLQGWEKLFF
abundance: once; d_gene: TRBD1; v_gene: TRBV11-2; j_gene: TRBJ2-7; CDR3nt: TGTGCCAGCAGCTTAGTGCTGGGACAGGGCATCCACGAGCAGTACTTC; CDR3aa: CASSLVLGQGIHEQYF